What follows are 17 T cell receptor beta chains derived from one specimen sequenced in a study of T cells in Graves' hyperthyroidism and ophthalmopathy. RNA transcripts served as the template for amplifying TCR beta CDR3 regions. HTBI primers were employed in a first-round RT-PCR of the TCR CDR3. Each CDR3 protein is one row after TCRdb ran MiXCR on the multiplex PCR reads. The sample comprises 300,000 to 500,000 distinct CDR3 sequences, more than 12% of which are singletons, and approximately 32% rests with the top ten. The sequencing sample was made of blood. The receptors were sampled from a woman between 25 and 40 years old with Graves' hyperthyroidism.

There are many counts of this clonotype. The rearrangement joins TRBV28 to TRBJ2-7, with D perhaps matching TRBD1 or TRBD2 (7 bases each). V dropped 7 bases and J dropped 4 bases, with 11 bases sitting between them. Germline CDR1 and CDR2: MDHEN and SYDVKM. This CDR3 has 12 amino acids. The CDR3 nucleotides read TGTGCCAGCACCAGGGGGGGTTACGAGCAGTACTTC. As protein: CASTRGGYEQYF.

There are many counts of this clonotype. The chain uses TRBV5-5 and TRBJ2-1; D ambiguous. CDR3 length: 11 amino acids. CDR1 is SGHKS and CDR2 is YYEKEE in the germline V gene (reference sequence). The ends were cut back, 0 bases at V and 10 bases at J, with 5 bases in the middle. The CDR3: CASSLGWEQFF. The CDR3 region has the DNA TGTGCCAGCAGCTTGGGGTGGGAGCAGTTCTTC. Filled out from reference TRBV5-5 and TRBJ2-1, the complete variable domain reads DAGVTQSPTHLIKTRGQQVTLRCSPISGHKSVSWYQQVLGQGPQFIFQYYEKEERGRGNFPDRFSARQFPNYSSELNVNALLLGDSALYLCASSLGWEQFFGPGTRLTVL.

This clonotype was counted at least ten times. CDR3 loop: CSARGLAGLGEQYF. In DNA form, the CDR3 reads TGCAGTGCTAGAGGCCTTGCGGGTCTGGGCGAGCAGTACTTC. The V call is TRBV20-1, the J call TRBJ2-7, with D perhaps TRBD2 (5 bases). Germline V gene lookup returns CDR1 DFQATT and CDR2 SNEGSKA (reference sequence). V lost 1 base to trimming and J lost 6 bases, with 16 bases between them. The CDR3 spans 14 residues.

As regards this clonotype: This may arise from a read error, as a much more abundant clone is one base away. The chain has TRBV27 and TRBJ2-7; 7 positions match TRBD1. Germline-derived CDR1 and CDR2 are MNHEY and SMNVEV (reference sequence). Unmatched junction bases numbered 2, after V lost 6 bases and J lost 3 bases. The CDR3 has 12 amino acids. The CDR3 coding sequence is TGTGCCAGCAGCCACAGGGGCTACGAGCAGTACTTC. Translated, it gives CASSHRGYEQYF.

The chain is built from TRBV11-3 and TRBJ2-3; tentatively, D is TRBD2 (5 bases). The germline V and J ends were trimmed by 1 base and 0 bases, with 11 bases remaining between them. The CDR3 is 16 amino acids. Per germline, CDR1 SGHNT and CDR2 YENEEA. CDR3 region: CASSLGRFSSTDTQYF. CDR3 bases: TGTGCCAGCAGCTTAGGGAGGTTCTCTAGCACAGATACGCAGTATTTT.

This clonotype was picked up many times. This rearrangement joins TRBV5-1 to TRBJ2-2; 10 positions agree with TRBD2. Per the germline V gene, CDR1 is SGHRS and CDR2 is YFSETQ. V lost 4 bases to trimming and J lost 2 bases; unmatched junction nucleotides: 5. The CDR3 is 16 amino acids. CDR3 nucleotides: TGCGCCAGCAGCATTCTAGCGGGAGTAAACACCGGGGAGCTGTTTTTT. Protein sequence: CASSILAGVNTGELFF. Complete variable domain (other parts from reference TRBV5-1 and TRBJ2-2): KAGVTQTPRYLIKTRGQQVTLSCSPISGHRSVSWYQQTPGQGLQFLFEYFSETQRNKGNFPGRFSGRQFSNSRSEMNVSTLELGDSALYLCASSILAGVNTGELFFGEGSRLTVL.

This clonotype was observed many times. The chain links TRBV6-1 to TRBJ2-1; TRBD1 matches 8 bases. The CDR3 is 15 residues long. Germline V gene sequence: CDR1 MNHNS, CDR2 SASEGT. Unmatched junction bases numbered 12, after V lost 5 bases and J lost 9 bases. The CDR3 nucleotides read TGTGCCAGCAGTTATGGCCAGGGGGCGCGAGGTGAGCAGTTCTTC. Its protein is CASSYGQGARGEQFF.

This rearrangement joins TRBV3-1 to TRBJ2-1; 11 bases map to TRBD2. Germline trimming cut 1 base from V and 9 bases from J; bases unmatched to any gene: 5. Germline V lookup: CDR1 LGHDT, CDR2 YNNKEL (reference sequence). The length of the CDR3 is 15 residues. The CDR3 DNA follows: TGTGCCAGCAGCCAAGGCAGACTAGCGGGACTTGAGCAGTTCTTC. Protein sequence: CASSQGRLAGLEQFF.

This clonotype was seen at least ten times. The chain has TRBV3-1 and TRBJ2-7, with D hard to call. The V gene lost 2 bases and the J gene lost 3 bases, with 5 bases spanning the gap. Germline V lookup: CDR1 LGHDT, CDR2 YNNKEL (reference sequence). CDR3 length: 12 amino acids. The CDR3 region is CASSQNHYEQYF. DNA of the CDR3: TGTGCCAGCAGCCAAAATCACTACGAGCAGTACTTC.

This clonotype was seen more than once but under ten times. The chain has TRBV6-1 and TRBJ1-4; weak D call: TRBD1 (5 bases). CDR1 and CDR2 from the germline V gene are MNHNS and SASEGT. V lost 5 bases to trimming and J lost 5 bases, with 9 bases between them. This CDR3 region has 13 residues. CDR3 in amino acids: CASSSGLNEKLFF. Here the CDR3 DNA reads TGTGCCAGCAGTTCAGGGCTCAATGAAAAACTGTTTTTT.

This clonotype has only a few counts. V and J are TRBV4-1 and TRBJ2-2; 8 nucleotides agree with TRBD1. The CDR3 has 17 residues. The germline V gene encodes CDR1 MGHRA and CDR2 YSYEKL. V was pared by 3 bases and J by 7 bases, with 13 bases of the junction left unmatched. The CDR3 nucleotides read TGCGCCAGCAGCCATGCCCACAGGGGGGAAAGTCGCGGGGAGCTGTTTTTT. Residues: CASSHAHRGESRGELFF.

At least ten counts were recorded for this clonotype. The V gene is TRBV5-5, the J gene TRBJ1-4; no reliable D call. The CDR3 extends over 15 amino acids. CDR1 is SGHKS, CDR2 YYEKEE, per germline (reference sequence). The ends were cut back, 5 bases at V and 6 bases at J, with 17 bases in the middle. The CDR3 nucleotides read TGTGCCAGCAGATCCGAGCCAGCGGGTTATGAAAAACTGTTTTTT. Its translation: CASRSEPAGYEKLFF.

The CDR3 here is CASSVARVGDEQFF. CDR3 DNA sequence: TGTGCCAGCAGCGTAGCAAGAGTGGGCGATGAGCAGTTCTTC. This chain joins TRBV9 and TRBJ2-1, with no clear D. The CDR3 has 14 amino acids. Germline V gene data show CDR1 as SGDLS and CDR2 as YYNGEE. Trimming removed 0 bases at V and 8 bases at J, with 12 bases between.

This clonotype was seen repeatedly, ten times or more. The CDR3 region is CASSYPRDYSGELAKNIQYF. The CDR3 DNA reads as TGTGCCAGCAGCTATCCCAGGGACTACAGCGGGGAACTAGCCAAAAACATTCAGTACTTC. This chain joins TRBV27 and TRBJ2-4, with 7 nucleotides matching TRBD2. Trimming took 6 bases from V and 0 from J; bases not matched to a gene: 20. This CDR3 contains 20 residues. The germline gives CDR1 MNHEY, CDR2 SMNVEV (reference sequence).

The chain recombines TRBV7-9 with TRBJ1-4; TRBD1 is a possible D gene (6 bases). Trimming stripped 2 bases from V and 8 bases from J, with 15 bases between. CDR1 is SEHNR and CDR2 is FQNEAQ in the germline V gene (reference sequence). This CDR3 has 15 amino acids. The CDR3 DNA sequence: TGTGCCAGCAGCTTACTACAGGGCGGGAACGAAAAACTGTTTTTT. Translated, it gives CASSLLQGGNEKLFF.

This clonotype was seen ten or more times. The V gene is TRBV12-3 or TRBV12-4, the J gene TRBJ2-5; 7 nucleotides align to TRBD2. The CDR3 loop spans 16 amino acids. The J segment lost 3 bases and the V segment lost 6 bases, leaving 13 bases of the junction unmatched. The CDR3 DNA reads TGTGCCAGCAGGGGGATAACGGCGGGAGAGGAAGAGACCCAGTACTTC. Translation gives CASRGITAGEEETQYF.

In its sample, this clonotype was seen many times. This chain uses TRBV28 with TRBJ2-5, with D unclear. The germline V gene has CDR1 MDHEN and CDR2 SYDVKM. V dropped 8 bases and J dropped 2 bases, with 18 bases sitting between them. This CDR3 contains 15 residues. CDR3: CASAFGEDSQETQYF. The CDR3 DNA sequence: TGTGCCAGCGCCTTTGGAGAAGACTCTCAAGAGACCCAGTACTTC.